This section outlines one T cell receptor beta chain sequence together with its context. Germline V gene sequence: CDR1 GTSNPN, CDR2 SVGIG (reference sequence). This CDR3 has 14 amino acids. The germline V and J ends were trimmed by 2 bases and 4 bases, with 14 bases remaining between them. These data belong to a study of blood T cell repertoires in COVID-19. Clones were read by immunoSEQ multiplex PCR, and TCRdb kept only the in-frame ones, dropping some. The sample shows around 700,000 clones, 85% to 90% of them seen only once. This sequence joins TRBV30 and TRBJ1-1, with TRBD1 as a possible D gene (5 bases). The sample taken for sequencing was peripheral blood. This sequence was found in a woman under 30 with acute or convalescent COVID-19. The CDR3 sequence: CAWSSQVGATEAFF. Written as DNA, the CDR3 is TGTGCCTGGAGTTCCCAGGTTGGGGCCACTGAAGCTTTCTTT.